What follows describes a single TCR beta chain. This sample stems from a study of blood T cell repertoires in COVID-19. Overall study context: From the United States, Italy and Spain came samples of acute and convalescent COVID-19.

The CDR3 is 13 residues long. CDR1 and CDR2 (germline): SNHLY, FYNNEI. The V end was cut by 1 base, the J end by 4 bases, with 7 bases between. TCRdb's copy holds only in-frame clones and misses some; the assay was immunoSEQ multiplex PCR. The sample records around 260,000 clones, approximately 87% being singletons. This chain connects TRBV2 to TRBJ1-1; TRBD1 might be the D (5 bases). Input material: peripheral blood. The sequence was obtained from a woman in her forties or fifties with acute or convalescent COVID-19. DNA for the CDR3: TGTGCCAGCAGTGAAGAGGGGATCACTGAAGCTTTCTTT. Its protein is CASSEEGITEAFF.